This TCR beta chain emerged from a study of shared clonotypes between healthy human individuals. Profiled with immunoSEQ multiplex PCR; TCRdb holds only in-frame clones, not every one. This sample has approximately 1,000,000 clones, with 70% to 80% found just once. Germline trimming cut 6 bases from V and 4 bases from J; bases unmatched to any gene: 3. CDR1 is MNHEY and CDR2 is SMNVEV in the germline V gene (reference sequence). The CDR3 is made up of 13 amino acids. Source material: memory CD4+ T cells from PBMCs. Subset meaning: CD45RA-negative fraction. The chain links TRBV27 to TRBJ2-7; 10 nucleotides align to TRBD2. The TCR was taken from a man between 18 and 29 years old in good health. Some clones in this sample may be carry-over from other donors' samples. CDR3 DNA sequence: TGTGCCAGCAGGGTAGCGGGAGGTTACGAGCAGTACTTC. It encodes CASRVAGGYEQYF.